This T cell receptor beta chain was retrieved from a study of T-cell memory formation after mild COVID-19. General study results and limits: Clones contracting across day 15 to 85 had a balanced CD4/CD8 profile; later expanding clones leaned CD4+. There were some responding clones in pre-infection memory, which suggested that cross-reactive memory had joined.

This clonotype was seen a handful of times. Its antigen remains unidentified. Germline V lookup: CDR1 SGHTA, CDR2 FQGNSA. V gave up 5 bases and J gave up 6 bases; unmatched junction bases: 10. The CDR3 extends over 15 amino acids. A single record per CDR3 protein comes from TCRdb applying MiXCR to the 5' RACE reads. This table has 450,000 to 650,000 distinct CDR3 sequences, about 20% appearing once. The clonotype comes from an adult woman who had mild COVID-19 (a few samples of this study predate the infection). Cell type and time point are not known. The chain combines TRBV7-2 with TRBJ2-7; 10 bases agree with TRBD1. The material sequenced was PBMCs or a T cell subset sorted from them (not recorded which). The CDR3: CASSARDRGVGEQYF. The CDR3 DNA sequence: TGTGCCAGCAGCGCCCGGGACAGGGGAGTTGGCGAGCAGTACTTC.